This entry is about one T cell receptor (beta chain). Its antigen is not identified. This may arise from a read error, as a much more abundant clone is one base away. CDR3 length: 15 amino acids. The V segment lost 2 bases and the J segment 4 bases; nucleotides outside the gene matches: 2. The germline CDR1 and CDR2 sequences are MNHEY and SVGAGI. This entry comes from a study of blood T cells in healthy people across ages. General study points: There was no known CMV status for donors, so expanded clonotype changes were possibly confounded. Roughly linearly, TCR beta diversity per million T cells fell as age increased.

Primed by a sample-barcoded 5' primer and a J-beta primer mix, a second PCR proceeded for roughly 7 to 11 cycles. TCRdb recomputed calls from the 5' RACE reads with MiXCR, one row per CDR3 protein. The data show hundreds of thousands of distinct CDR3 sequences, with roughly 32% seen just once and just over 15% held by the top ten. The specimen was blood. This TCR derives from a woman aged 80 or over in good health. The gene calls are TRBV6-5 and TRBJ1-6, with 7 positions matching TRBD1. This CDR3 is CASSYGRGYNSPLHF. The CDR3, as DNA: TGTGCCAGCAGTTACGGCAGGGGGTATAATTCACCCCTCCACTTT.